This T cell receptor (beta chain) originates from a study of OX40 agonist ivuxolimab in advanced cancers. On the study more broadly: Anti-PD-1, anti-PD-L1 or anti-CTLA-4 therapy given earlier was allowed, and approximately 43% had some. Overall study findings and caveats: The average count of expanded clones was higher among CD8+ T cells than among CD4+.

CDR3 length: 17 residues. The ends were cut back, 3 bases at V and 3 bases at J, with 17 bases in the middle. The germline V gene encodes CDR1 MDHEN and CDR2 SYDVKM. Sequenced by immunoSEQ multiplex PCR; TCRdb stores in-frame clones only, minus some. The repertoire consists of around 38,000 clones, with over 80% occurring once and the leading ten covering about 20%. This clone showed up just once. What it recognizes is unknown. Sequencing was performed on CD4+ or CD8+ T cells sorted from blood, taken in a trial of the OX40 agonist ivuxolimab. The V gene is TRBV28, the J gene TRBJ2-2; the D is unclear. The clonotype comes from an adult with an advanced solid tumor such as melanoma, head and neck, liver or kidney cancer. The CDR3 DNA follows: TGTGCCAGCAGTTTTTCTGGGTGGCAGAAACACACCGGGGAGCTGTTTTTT. The encoded protein is CASSFSGWQKHTGELFF.